This T cell receptor beta chain was identified during a study of blood T cell repertoires in COVID-19. In the study overall: Italy, Spain and the United States were the sources of the convalescent and acute COVID-19 samples. T cells, B-cell-depleted T cells, or PBMCs provided the cDNA or gDNA that served as material.

The authors' processing: Estimation of nucleated cell counts relied on the amplification of reference gene primers. Clones were sequenced by immunoSEQ multiplex PCR, and TCRdb holds only the in-frame ones, with some missing. The DNA gave D and trimming, while V, J and clone size come from that table. The table lists approximately 68,000 clones, 70% to 85% of them singletons. The V gene's germline CDR1 is SEHNR and CDR2 FQNEAQ (reference sequence). Trimming pared 0 bases from V and 1 base from J, leaving 6 bases between. The CDR3 loop spans 15 amino acids. This chain joins TRBV7-9 and TRBJ1-4; D not certain. Sequencing was done on a sample of peripheral blood. The clonotype comes from a woman aged 45 to 65 with acute or convalescent COVID-19. CDR3 residues: CASSLAGRTNEKLFF. As DNA, the CDR3 is TGTGCCAGCAGCTTAGCGGGCAGAACTAATGAAAAACTGTTTTTT.